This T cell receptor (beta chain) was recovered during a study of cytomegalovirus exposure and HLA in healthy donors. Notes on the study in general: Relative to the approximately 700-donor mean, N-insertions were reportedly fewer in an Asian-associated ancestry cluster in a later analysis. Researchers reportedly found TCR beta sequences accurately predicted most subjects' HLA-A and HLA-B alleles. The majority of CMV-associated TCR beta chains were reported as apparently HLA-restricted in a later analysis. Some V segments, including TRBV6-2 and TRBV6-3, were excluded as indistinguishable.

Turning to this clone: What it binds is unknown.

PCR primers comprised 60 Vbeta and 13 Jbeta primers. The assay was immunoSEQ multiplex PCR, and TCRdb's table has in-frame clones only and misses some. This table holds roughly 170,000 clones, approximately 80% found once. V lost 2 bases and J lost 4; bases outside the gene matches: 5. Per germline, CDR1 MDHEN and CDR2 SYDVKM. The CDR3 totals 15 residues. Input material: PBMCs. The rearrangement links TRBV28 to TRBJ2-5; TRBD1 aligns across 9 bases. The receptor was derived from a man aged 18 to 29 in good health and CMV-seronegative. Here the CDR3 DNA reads TGTGCCAGCAGTTTAGAGGGACAGGGCCCAGAGACCCAGTACTTC. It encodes CASSLEGQGPETQYF. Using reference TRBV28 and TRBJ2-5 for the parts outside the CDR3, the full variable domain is DVKVTQSSRYLVKRTGEKVFLECVQDMDHENMFWYRQDPGLGLRLIYFSYDVKMKEKGDIPEGYSVSREKKERFSLILESASTNQTSMYLCASSLEGQGPETQYFGPGTRLLVL.